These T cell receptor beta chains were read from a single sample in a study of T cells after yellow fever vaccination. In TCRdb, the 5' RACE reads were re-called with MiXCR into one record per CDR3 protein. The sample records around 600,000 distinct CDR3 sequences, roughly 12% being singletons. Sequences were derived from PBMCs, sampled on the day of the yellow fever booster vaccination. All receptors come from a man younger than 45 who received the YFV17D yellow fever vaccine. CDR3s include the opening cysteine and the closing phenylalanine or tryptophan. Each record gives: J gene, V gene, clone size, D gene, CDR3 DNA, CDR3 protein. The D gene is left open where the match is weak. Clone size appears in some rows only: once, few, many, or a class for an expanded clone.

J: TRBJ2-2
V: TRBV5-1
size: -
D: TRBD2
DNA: TGCGCCAGCAGGCAGACTAGCGGAACTGCCACCGGGGAGCTGTTTTTT
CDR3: CASRQTSGTATGELFF

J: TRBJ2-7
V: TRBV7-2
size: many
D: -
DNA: TGTGCCAGCACGGACTATCCTTCCTACGAGCAGTACTTC
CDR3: CASTDYPSYEQYF

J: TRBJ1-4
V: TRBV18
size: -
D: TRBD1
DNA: TGTGCCAGCTCACGACAGGGGCCGCAGAGTAATGAAAAACTGTTTTTT
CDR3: CASSRQGPQSNEKLFF

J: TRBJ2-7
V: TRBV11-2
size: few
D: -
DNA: TGTGCCAGCAGCTCCATCCGGGAAGCCTACGAGCAGTACTTC
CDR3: CASSSIREAYEQYF

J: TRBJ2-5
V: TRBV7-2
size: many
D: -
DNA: TGTGCCAGCAGCGCGTCTGGGGAGACCCAGTACTTC
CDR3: CASSASGETQYF

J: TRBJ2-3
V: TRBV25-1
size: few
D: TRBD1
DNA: TGTGCCAGGGGGACAGTTAGCGCAGATACGCAGTATTTT
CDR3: CARGTVSADTQYF

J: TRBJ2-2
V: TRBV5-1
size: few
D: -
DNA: TGCGCCAGCAGCCCACAGGGTCCGAACACCGGGGAGCTGTTTTTT
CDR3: CASSPQGPNTGELFF

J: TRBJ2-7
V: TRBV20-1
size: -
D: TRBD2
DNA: TGCAGTGCTAGAGATGACGGACTAGCCTACGAGCAGTACTTC
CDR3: CSARDDGLAYEQYF

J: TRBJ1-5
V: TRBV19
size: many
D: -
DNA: TGTGCCAGTAGTTACCCAGGGAGCAATCAGCCCCAGCATTTT
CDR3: CASSYPGSNQPQHF

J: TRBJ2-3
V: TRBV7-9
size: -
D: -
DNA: TGTGCCAGCAGCTTTCCGGATAGCGTTACCCTCACAGATACGCAGTATTTT
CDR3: CASSFPDSVTLTDTQYF

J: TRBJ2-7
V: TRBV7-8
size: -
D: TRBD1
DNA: TGTGCCAGCAGCTTAGCCCGGGACAGGGCGACCTACGAGCAGTACTTC
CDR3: CASSLARDRATYEQYF

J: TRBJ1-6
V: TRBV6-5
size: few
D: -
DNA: TGTGCCAGCAGTTACTCGAATGGGAATTCACCCCTCCACTTT
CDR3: CASSYSNGNSPLHF

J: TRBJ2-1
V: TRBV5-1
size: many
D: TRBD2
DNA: TGCGCCAGCAGCTTGAGGCTAGCGGCAAACAATGAGCAGTTCTTC
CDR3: CASSLRLAANNEQFF

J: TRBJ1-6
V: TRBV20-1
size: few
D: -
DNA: TGCAGTGCTACGGACAAACTCTCACCCCTCCACTTT
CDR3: CSATDKLSPLHF

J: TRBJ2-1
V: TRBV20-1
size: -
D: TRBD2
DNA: TGCAGTGCTTTAGCGGGCCGGGCGGGGGAGCAGTTCTTC
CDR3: CSALAGRAGEQFF

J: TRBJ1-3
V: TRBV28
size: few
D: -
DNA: TGTGCCAGCAGTTTAAACAGCCCAAGCTCTGGAAACACCATATATTTT
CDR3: CASSLNSPSSGNTIYF

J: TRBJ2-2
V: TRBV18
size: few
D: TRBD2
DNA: TGTGCCAGCTCAGCCCCCGACAGAGGCCTAGCGGGAGACGTCGGGGAGCTGTTTTTT
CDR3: CASSAPDRGLAGDVGELFF

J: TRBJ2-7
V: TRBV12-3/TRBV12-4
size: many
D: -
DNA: TGTGCCAGCAGTTTAGGACAGGTAAACGAGCAGTACTTC
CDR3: CASSLGQVNEQYF

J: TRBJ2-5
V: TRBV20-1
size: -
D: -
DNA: TGCAGTGCTAGTCTCCGGGTGGGGCCTTACAGAGAGACCCGGTACTTC
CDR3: CSASLRVGPYRETRYF

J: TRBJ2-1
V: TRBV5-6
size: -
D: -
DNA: TGTGCCAGCAGCTTGCTGTCTGGACTATACTCCTACAATGAGCAGTTCTTC
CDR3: CASSLLSGLYSYNEQFF

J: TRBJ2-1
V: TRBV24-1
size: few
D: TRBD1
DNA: TGTGCCACCAGTGATACAACAGGGGAAGGGGGCCTACACTTCTACAATGAGCAGTTCTTC
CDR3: CATSDTTGEGGLHFYNEQFF

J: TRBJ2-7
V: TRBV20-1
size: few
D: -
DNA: TGCAGTGGATCGAACGCCGGTGACTACGAGCAGTACTTC
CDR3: CSGSNAGDYEQYF

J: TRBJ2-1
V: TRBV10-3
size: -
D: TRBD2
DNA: TGTGCCGCCCGACCACTAGCGGGAGGGTCCTACAATGAGCAGTTCTTC
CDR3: CAARPLAGGSYNEQFF

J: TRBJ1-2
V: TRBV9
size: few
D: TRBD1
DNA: TGTGCCAGCAGCGCCGGGACAGGGGCGGGAGGCTACACCTTC
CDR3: CASSAGTGAGGYTF

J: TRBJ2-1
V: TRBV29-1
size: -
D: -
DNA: TGCAGCGTTGAATCTCTCGGACAGACAGCGGGTGAGCAGTTCTTC
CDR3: CSVESLGQTAGEQFF

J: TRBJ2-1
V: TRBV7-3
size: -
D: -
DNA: TGTGCCAGCAGCAAAAGCATCGACAATGAGCAGTTCTTC
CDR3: CASSKSIDNEQFF

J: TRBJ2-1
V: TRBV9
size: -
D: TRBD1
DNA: TGTGCCAGCAGCGTCCCGGGACAGGGCAGTGAGCAGTTCTTC
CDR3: CASSVPGQGSEQFF

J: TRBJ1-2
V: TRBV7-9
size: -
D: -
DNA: TGTGCCAGCAGCTTGAAAGTTTATAGGGAGAACTATGGCTACACCTTC
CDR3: CASSLKVYRENYGYTF

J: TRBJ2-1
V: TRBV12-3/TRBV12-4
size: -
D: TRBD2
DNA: TGTACCTGCAGTCATAGGGGCCAGCGGGAGGGTCTTCTGTATGAGCAGTTCTTC
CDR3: CTCSHRGQREGLLYEQFF

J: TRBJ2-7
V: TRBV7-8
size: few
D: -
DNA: TGTGCCAGCAGCCCCCAGAACAGGCAGTACTTC
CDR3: CASSPQNRQYF

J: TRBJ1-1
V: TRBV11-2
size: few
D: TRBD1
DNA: TGTGCCAGCAGCTGGACAGGGAGCCCTGAAGCTTTCTTT
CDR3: CASSWTGSPEAFF

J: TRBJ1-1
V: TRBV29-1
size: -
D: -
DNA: TGCAGCGTTGGTAAGGCCGGGACTGAAGCTTTCTTT
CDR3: CSVGKAGTEAFF

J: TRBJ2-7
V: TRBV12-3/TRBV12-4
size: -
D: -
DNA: TGTGCCAGCAGCCCCCCGAGGGCCGAGCAGTACTTC
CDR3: CASSPPRAEQYF

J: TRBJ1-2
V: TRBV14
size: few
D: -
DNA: TGTGCCAGCAGCCAAGATCGAGGACCCTACACCTTC
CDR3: CASSQDRGPYTF

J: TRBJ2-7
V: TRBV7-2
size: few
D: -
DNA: TGTGCCAGCAGCTTATCGTCGGGAGCTGGGTCCTACGAGCAGTACTTC
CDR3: CASSLSSGAGSYEQYF

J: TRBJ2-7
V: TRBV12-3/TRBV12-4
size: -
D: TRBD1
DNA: TGTGCCAGCAGCCCAGGACAGGGTTTCTGGTACGAGCAGTACTTC
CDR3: CASSPGQGFWYEQYF

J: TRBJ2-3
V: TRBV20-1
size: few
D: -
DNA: TGCAGTGCTACCCAGAATTCAGCCAGCACGCAGTATTTT
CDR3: CSATQNSASTQYF

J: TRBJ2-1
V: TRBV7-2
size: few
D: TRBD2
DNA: TGTGCCAGCAGCGAACTAGCGGGAGTAAGGGGGGAGCAGTTCTTC
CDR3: CASSELAGVRGEQFF

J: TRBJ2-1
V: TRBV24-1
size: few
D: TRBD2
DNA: TGTGCCACCAGTGATGAAAGGACTAGCGAGGCCAATGAGCAGTTCTTC
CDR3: CATSDERTSEANEQFF

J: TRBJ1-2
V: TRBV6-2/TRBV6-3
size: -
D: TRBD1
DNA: TGTGCCAGCAGTTACCCCGACAGGGTTCCCGATGGCTACACCTTC
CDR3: CASSYPDRVPDGYTF

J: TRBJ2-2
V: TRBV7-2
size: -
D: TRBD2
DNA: TGTGCCAGCAGCTTAGTCCCACTAGCGGGAGCTGGCGGGGAGCTGTTTTTT
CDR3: CASSLVPLAGAGGELFF

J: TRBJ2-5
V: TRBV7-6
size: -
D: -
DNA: TGTGCCAGCAGCCGTGGGGGGTTGCCCGACCAAGAGACCCAGTACTTC
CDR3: CASSRGGLPDQETQYF